This T cell receptor beta chain appears in the sequencing data of a study of Ad26.COV2.S vaccination and SARS-CoV-2 variants. Study context: The donor was enrolled in the Ad26.COV2.S arm of the COV1001 trial.

Treatment noted: roughly 19 received Ad26.COV2.S at low or high dose, single or two shots; about five received placebo; per-sample allocation not given. Following the first vaccine or placebo injection, samples were taken on day 63. Donation came from an adult in Boston who was aged 18-55 years. Clones were read by immunoSEQ multiplex PCR, and TCRdb kept only the in-frame ones, dropping some. The sample lists roughly 700,000 clones; more than 70% were seen once. V lost 1 base and J lost 4, with 6 bases in between. CDR1 is SGHAT and CDR2 is FQDESV in the germline V gene (reference sequence). CDR3 length: 13 residues.

The clonotype comes from a person aged 18-65 years who received the Ad26.COV2.S COVID-19 vaccine or a placebo. Sequencing used peripheral blood, obtained in a trial of Ad26.COV2.S vaccine versus placebo. This chain connects TRBV11-1 to TRBJ2-3; D is ambiguous. CDR3 in DNA: TGTGCCAGCAGCTTAGGCCGTTCAGATACGCAGTATTTT. It specifies CASSLGRSDTQYF.